This TCR beta chain was documented in a study of T-cell memory formation after mild COVID-19. Study at large: Among the donors, TCR clusters were largely specific to each donor. Study-wide results and caveats: Contracting clones from day 15 to 85 had balanced CD4/CD8; later expanders favoured CD4+.

Details on this clonotype: The target antigen is unknown.

The CDR3 has 18 residues. Germline loops: CDR1 LGHNA, CDR2 YNFKEQ. V lost 0 bases and J 4 bases, leaving 22 bases between the germline ends. TCR alpha and TCR beta cDNA libraries carrying sample barcodes and UMIs came from 5'RACE with constant-segment primers. A single record per CDR3 protein comes from TCRdb applying MiXCR to the 5' RACE reads. The table has about 130,000 distinct CDR3 sequences, less than 25% seen once. J is TRBJ2-7 and V is TRBV4-2; TRBD1 might be the D (5 bases). The clonotype originates from an adult woman who had mild COVID-19 (a few samples of this study predate the infection). Cell type and time point are not known. The specimen sequenced was PBMCs or a T cell subset sorted from them (not recorded which). CDR3 sequence: CASSQDLLRTQLSYEQYF. CDR3 nucleotide sequence: TGTGCCAGCAGCCAAGATCTATTGAGGACACAACTTAGTTACGAGCAGTACTTC.